The 17 T cell receptor beta chains presented below share a single source sample, sequenced in a study of blood T cell repertoires in COVID-19. The assay was immunoSEQ multiplex PCR, and TCRdb's table has in-frame clones only and misses some. Here the sample spans about 480,000 clones, 85% to 90% being singletons. Input material: PBMCs or T cells enriched from blood (not recorded which). Source of these receptors: a woman aged 35 to 49 who had recovered from COVID-19.

This clone has a single count. The chain couples TRBV29-1 to TRBJ2-7; possibly TRBD2 for D (8 bases). Germline CDR1 reads SQVTM; CDR2 reads ANQGSEA. The CDR3 runs to 18 residues. Deletions cut 1 base from V and 1 base from J, with 23 bases between. CDR3 sequence (DNA): TGCAGCGTTGAAGGAGTCGATAGCGGGACAGTCATTTCCTACGAGCAGTACTTC. Translating gives CSVEGVDSGTVISYEQYF.

The chain couples TRBV27 to TRBJ2-1, with D tentatively TRBD1 (5 bases). This CDR3 has 16 residues. The germline V and J ends were trimmed by 1 base and 1 base, with 11 bases remaining between them. Germline V CDR1 and CDR2: MNHEY, SMNVEV (reference sequence). The CDR3 DNA reads TGTGCCAGCAGTTTATACCAGGGTGGGTCCTACAATGAGCAGTTCTTC. As protein: CASSLYQGGSYNEQFF.

As DNA, the CDR3 is TGTGCCAGCAGCCAACGTCCCGGGACAAGTGGGTACGCCGGGGAGCTGTTTTTT. Its protein is CASSQRPGTSGYAGELFF. V usage is TRBV7-6 and J usage is TRBJ2-2; TRBD1 might be the D (6 bases). Trimming stripped 5 bases from V and 6 bases from J, with 25 bases between. The CDR3 length is 18 residues. Germline-derived CDR1 and CDR2 are SGHVS and FNYEAQ.

V gene TRBV5-1 combines with J gene TRBJ2-1; tentative D call: TRBD1 (5 bases). The V gene lost 4 bases and the J gene lost 6 bases, with 14 bases spanning the gap. The CDR3 covers 14 residues. CDR1 SGHRS and CDR2 YFSETQ come from the germline V gene. For the CDR3, the DNA is TGCGCCAGCAGCCCAGGACATGGAAGCAATGAGCAGTTCTTC. The encoded protein is CASSPGHGSNEQFF.

The chain has TRBV6-5 and TRBJ2-5; possible D gene TRBD1, 5 bases. This CDR3 has 13 amino acids. Germline CDR1 and CDR2: MNHEY and SVGAGI. Trimming pared 6 bases from V and 5 bases from J, leaving 13 bases between. The CDR3 region has the DNA TGTGCCAGCAGCCTACCAGGGCGGGAGACCCAGTACTTC. This gives the protein CASSLPGRETQYF.

The rearrangement joins TRBV2 to TRBJ1-1; TRBD1 matches at 12 bases. There are 15 residues in the CDR3. Germline CDR1 is SNHLY and CDR2 is FYNNEI. Germline trimming cut 5 bases from V and 5 bases from J; bases unmatched to any gene: 6. The CDR3 loop is CASSPRDRGRTEAFF. CDR3 in DNA: TGTGCCAGCAGTCCCCGGGACAGGGGGCGAACTGAAGCTTTCTTT.

This rearrangement joins TRBV6-4 to TRBJ2-3; D might be TRBD1 (5 bases). The germline CDR1 and CDR2 sequences are MRHNA and SNTAGT. The CDR3 sequence is 15 residues long. The germline V and J ends were trimmed by 3 bases and 2 bases, with 12 bases remaining between them. The CDR3 coding sequence is TGTGCCAGCAGTGATTACGGACACACCACAGATACGCAGTATTTT. Residues: CASSDYGHTTDTQYF.

This clone was observed once. The chain links TRBV18 to TRBJ2-1, with TRBD2 matching 8 bases. Germline V gene data show CDR1 as KGHSH and CDR2 as LQKENI. With 6 bases clipped from V and 3 bases from J, the junction kept 7 bases outside the gene matches. The CDR3 contains 15 residues. The CDR3 spells CASSAGGSGYNEQFF. The CDR3 nucleotides are TGTGCCAGCTCGGCGGGAGGTAGCGGCTACAATGAGCAGTTCTTC.

The J gene is TRBJ2-2, the V gene TRBV10-3, with a possible D match to TRBD1 (6 bases). CDR1 and CDR2 from the germline V gene are ENHRY and SYGVKD. The CDR3 totals 16 residues. Between the trimmed V and J ends, which lost 1 base and 6 bases, there was a span of 15 bases. The chain's CDR3 is CAISEFRDNPAGELFF. CDR3 DNA: TGTGCCATCAGTGAGTTCAGGGACAATCCCGCCGGGGAGCTGTTTTTT.

The chain combines TRBV7-9 with TRBJ1-4, with D perhaps matching TRBD1 (6 bases). V lost 5 bases to trimming and J lost 8 bases, with 15 bases between them. This CDR3 region has 14 residues. Germline CDR1 SEHNR, CDR2 FQNEAQ (reference sequence). CDR3 DNA: TGTGCCAGCAGCCCCAGAGGGGGTGAGGAAAAACTGTTTTTT. Protein: CASSPRGGEEKLFF.

This chain connects TRBV7-2 to TRBJ1-1, with 8 bases lining up with TRBD1. The germline CDR1 and CDR2 sequences are SGHTA and FQGNSA. The CDR3 consists of 17 residues. After removal of 1 base from V and 3 bases from J, the junction contained 10 bases not matched to a gene. CDR3 coding DNA: TGTGCCAGCAGCTTAGGCAGGGGGCTATCACGGCACACTGAAGCTTTCTTT. This sequence encodes CASSLGRGLSRHTEAFF.

The chain couples TRBV30 to TRBJ2-6; 9 bases are shared with TRBD1. V shed 4 bases and J 3 bases; nucleotides not matched to a gene: 16. Germline CDR1 is GTSNPN and CDR2 is SVGIG (reference sequence). This CDR3 comprises 19 residues. The CDR3 DNA reads as TGTGCCTGGATCGGCCCCCGGGACAGGGTTTCATATGGGGCCAACGTCCTGACTTTC. Residues: CAWIGPRDRVSYGANVLTF.

The rearrangement links TRBV29-1 to TRBJ1-2, with a weak D call TRBD1 (6 bases). This CDR3 spans 12 amino acids. Trimming removed 5 bases at V and 7 bases at J, with 14 bases between. Germline values: CDR1 SQVTM, CDR2 ANQGSEA. CDR3 DNA: TGCAGCGTTCGTGATTTACAGGGTGGCTACACCTTC. Translating it yields CSVRDLQGGYTF.

This sequence joins TRBV7-2 and TRBJ1-4; D unclear. Germline V lookup: CDR1 SGHTA, CDR2 FQGNSA. Trimming stripped 5 bases from V and 8 bases from J, with 18 bases between. This CDR3 contains 15 residues. In DNA, the CDR3 is TGTGCCAGCAGCCCAATTGGCGGAGAGAGAGAAAAACTGTTTTTT. It codes for CASSPIGGEREKLFF.

The chain combines TRBV9 with TRBJ2-5, with a tentative D call TRBD1 (6 bases). The V and J ends lost 1 base and 4 bases respectively, with 23 bases between them. The CDR3 length is 18 residues. Germline V gives CDR1 SGDLS, CDR2 YYNGEE. Written as DNA, the CDR3 is TGTGCCAGCAGCGTAACCTCAGGGGACCGATTCTATGGAGAGACCCAGTACTTC. Translated: CASSVTSGDRFYGETQYF.

The rearrangement links TRBV7-9 to TRBJ1-4, with 7 bases identical to TRBD1. The ends lost 5 bases at V and 7 bases at J; junction bases unmatched: 10. The CDR3 is 15 amino acids. The germline V gene encodes CDR1 SEHNR and CDR2 FQNEAQ (reference sequence). CDR3: CASSPRSQGIEKLFF. The CDR3 region has the DNA TGTGCCAGCAGCCCGAGGTCACAGGGGATTGAAAAACTGTTTTTT.

Concerning this clone: The sample has other DNA sequences that encode this CDR3 too. The chain combines TRBV3-1 (or the pseudogene TRBV3-2) with TRBJ1-1, with D possibly matching TRBD1 (5 bases). This CDR3 contains 15 residues. CDR1 is LGHDT, CDR2 YNNKEL, per germline (reference sequence). Between the trimmed V and J ends, which lost 0 bases and 1 base, there was a span of 9 bases. The CDR3 DNA reads TGTGCCAGCAGCCAAGAGGGGGGTTGGAACACTGAAGCTTTCTTT. It translates to CASSQEGGWNTEAFF.